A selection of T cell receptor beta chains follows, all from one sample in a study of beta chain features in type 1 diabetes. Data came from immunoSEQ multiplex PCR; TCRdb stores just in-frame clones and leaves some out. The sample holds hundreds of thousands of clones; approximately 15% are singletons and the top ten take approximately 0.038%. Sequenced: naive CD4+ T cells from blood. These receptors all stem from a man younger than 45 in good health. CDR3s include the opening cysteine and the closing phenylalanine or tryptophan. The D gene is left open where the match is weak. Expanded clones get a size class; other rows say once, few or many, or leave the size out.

TGCAGCGTTGCACTGGGACAGGCAGGAAACACCATATATTTT | CSVALGQAGNTIYF | TRBV29-1 | TRBD1 | TRBJ1-3 | .
TGTGCCACCCGGGACAGGGCCTATGGCTACACCTTC | CATRDRAYGYTF | TRBV25-1 | TRBD1 | TRBJ1-2 | few
TGTGCCAGCAGCCACTTTTCCGGGACAGGGATAACAGATACGCAGTATTTT | CASSHFSGTGITDTQYF | TRBV14 | TRBD1 | TRBJ2-3 | few
TGTGCCAGCAGCTTCGGTCTTCAGGGTGGCACTGAAGCTTTCTTT | CASSFGLQGGTEAFF | TRBV7-9 | . | TRBJ1-1 | .
TGTGCCAGCAGCGTAGGGATAGCCACTGAAGCTTTCTTT | CASSVGIATEAFF | TRBV9 | . | TRBJ1-1 | .
TGCGCCAGCAGCTTGGTGGTGGACAATGAGCAGTTCTTC | CASSLVVDNEQFF | TRBV5-1 | . | TRBJ2-1 | .
TGCAGCGTTGCGACAGCGAACACCGGGGAGCTGTTTTTT | CSVATANTGELFF | TRBV29-1 | . | TRBJ2-2 | few
TGCGCCAGCAGCCCTCGGACAGCCGACTACGAGCAGTACTTC | CASSPRTADYEQYF | TRBV5-1 | . | TRBJ2-7 | few
TGTGCCAGCAGCATACTAAAAAGTCCGAAGGACAGGGGTCGAGAGACCCAGTACTTC | CASSILKSPKDRGRETQYF | TRBV5-6 | TRBD1 | TRBJ2-5 | .
TGTGCCAGCAGTCGATCACAGGGGGCTGGAGCTAACTATGGCTACACCTTC | CASSRSQGAGANYGYTF | TRBV27 | TRBD1 | TRBJ1-2 | few
TGTGCCAGCAGTTTAGGGACAGGTAAACTATATGAGCAGTTCTTC | CASSLGTGKLYEQFF | TRBV27 | TRBD1 | TRBJ2-1 | .
TGTGCCAGTAGTATCGGGTGGGGAAACATTCAGTACTTC | CASSIGWGNIQYF | TRBV19 | . | TRBJ2-4 | .
TGCGCCAGCAGCCTCGTGGGACTAGCGGACGAGCAGTACTTC | CASSLVGLADEQYF | TRBV4-1 | TRBD2 | TRBJ2-7 | .
TGTGCCAGCAGGCCAGCGGGGGCCCAGGCAGGGGCCCAGTACTTC | CASRPAGAQAGAQYF | TRBV7-9 | TRBD2 | TRBJ2-5 | few
TGTGCCAGCAGCCCTGCTGGAAACACCATATATTTT | CASSPAGNTIYF | TRBV4-2 | . | TRBJ1-3 | few
TGCGCCAGCAGCCAAGATTCAGCGGAGGGGGTCGGGTACGAGCAGTACTTC | CASSQDSAEGVGYEQYF | TRBV4-1 | . | TRBJ2-7 | few
TGCGCCAGCAGCTCCCACCATGAGCAGTTCTTC | CASSSHHEQFF | TRBV5-1 | . | TRBJ2-1 | .
TGCGCCAGCAGCTTTTCGGGGGAGTCCTACAATGAGCAGTTCTTC | CASSFSGESYNEQFF | TRBV5-1 | . | TRBJ2-1 | .
TGTGCCAGCAGCCAGGACAGGGCATCGTACAATGAGCAGTTCTTC | CASSQDRASYNEQFF | TRBV7-3 | TRBD1 | TRBJ2-1 | .
TGTGCCTGGGACCGACAGGGTACACTAGCGGGAGGAACAGATACGCAGTATTTT | CAWDRQGTLAGGTDTQYF | TRBV30 | TRBD2 | TRBJ2-3 | .
TGTGCCAGCAGCTTAGATTGGCGGTCCACCGGGGAGCTGTTTTTT | CASSLDWRSTGELFF | TRBV7-6 | . | TRBJ2-2 | few
TGTGCCAGTAGCGCACCGGGACTAGCGGCTGATACGCAGTATTTT | CASSAPGLAADTQYF | TRBV19 | TRBD2 | TRBJ2-3 | .
TGTGCCAGCAGCCATTATAATCAGGGGGCAGAGACCCAGTACTTC | CASSHYNQGAETQYF | TRBV14 | TRBD1 | TRBJ2-5 | few
TGTGCCATCGCAGGGGGTGACACTGAAGCTTTCTTT | CAIAGGDTEAFF | TRBV10-3 | TRBD1 | TRBJ1-1 | few
TGTGCCAGCAGCCTTCTTGGTCGCGGGGCCCAAGAGACCCAGTACTTC | CASSLLGRGAQETQYF | TRBV4-2 | . | TRBJ2-5 | .